This TCR beta chain is from a study of radiation and T cells in renal cell carcinoma. General study points: In blood, top tumor clones expanded by 2 weeks, shrinking by 4.

Assay: immunoSEQ multiplex PCR; the TCRdb copy retains only in-frame clones and omits some. Here the sample spans some 150,000 clones, 87% being singletons. Time point defined: blood 2 weeks post-SBRT. The treatment denotes: 15 Gy SBRT to primary tumor, nephrectomy 4 weeks later. A note on this clone: Its antigen is unidentified.

The sample here was blood, taken from a patient whose treatment included radiotherapy and nephrectomy. This TCR was recovered from a woman aged 50 to 65 with renal cell carcinoma.

Written as DNA, the CDR3 is TGTGCCAGCAGTTTGAGGGCAGGGAAATATGGCTACACCTTC. Amino acid sequence: CASSLRAGKYGYTF. This chain joins TRBV6-5 and TRBJ1-2, with a weak D call TRBD1 (5 bases). The germline V and J ends were trimmed by 4 bases and 5 bases, with 14 bases remaining between them. The CDR3 length is 14 residues. Germline V lookup: CDR1 MNHEY, CDR2 SVGAGI.